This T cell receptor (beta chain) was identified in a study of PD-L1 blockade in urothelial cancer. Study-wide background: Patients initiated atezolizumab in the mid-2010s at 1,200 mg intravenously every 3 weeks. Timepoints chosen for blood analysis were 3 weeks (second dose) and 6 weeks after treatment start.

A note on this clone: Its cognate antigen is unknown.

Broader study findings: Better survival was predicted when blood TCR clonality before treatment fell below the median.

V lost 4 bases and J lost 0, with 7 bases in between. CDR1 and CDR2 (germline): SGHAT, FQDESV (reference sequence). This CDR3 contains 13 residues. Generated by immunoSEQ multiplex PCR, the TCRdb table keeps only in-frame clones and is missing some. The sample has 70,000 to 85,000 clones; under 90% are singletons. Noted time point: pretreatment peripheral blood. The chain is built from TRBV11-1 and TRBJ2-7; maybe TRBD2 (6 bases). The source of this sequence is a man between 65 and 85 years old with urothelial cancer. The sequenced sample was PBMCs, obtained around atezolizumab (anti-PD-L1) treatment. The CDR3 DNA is TGTGCCAGCAGCTCTAGCGACTCCTACGAGCAGTACTTC. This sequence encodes CASSSSDSYEQYF.